Below, 24 T cell receptor beta chains from the same sample are listed, as sequenced in a study of CD8+CD57+ T cells in acquired aplastic anemia. TCR beta VDJ and CDR3 were profiled, and genomic DNA was the template. TCRdb re-called the reads through MiXCR, storing one row per CDR3 protein. The table lists 200,000 or so distinct CDR3 sequences, 64% of them singletons, with about 45% in the top ten. Sequenced: sorted CD4+, CD8+, or CD8+CD57+ T cells (not recorded which) from PBMCs. The receptors here all came from a human donor with severe aplastic anemia or a healthy control (not recorded which).

The chain is built from TRBV20-1 and TRBJ2-1; 10 positions match TRBD1. J gave up 2 bases and V 5 bases, and 9 bases lay outside the gene matches. CDR1 and CDR2 (germline): DFQATT, SNEGSKA (reference sequence). This CDR3 region has 16 residues. CDR3 amino acids: CSAPRRDRGTYNEQFF. CDR3 coding DNA: TGCAGTGCTCCCCGGCGGGACAGGGGTACCTACAATGAGCAGTTCTTC.

The chain combines TRBV7-9 with TRBJ2-3, with TRBD2 matching over 10 bases. The CDR3 covers 15 residues. V shed 6 bases, J shed 4 bases, and the junction held 7 bases outside the gene matches. Germline CDR1 SEHNR, CDR2 FQNEAQ (reference sequence). The CDR3 protein is CASSDSGGGADTQYF. The CDR3 DNA reads as TGTGCCAGCAGTGACAGCGGGGGGGGGGCAGATACGCAGTATTTT.

The V and J genes are TRBV10-3 and TRBJ2-2; the match to TRBD1 covers 7 bases. The J segment lost 4 bases and the V segment lost 4 bases, leaving 6 bases of the junction unmatched. This CDR3 region has 15 residues. Per the germline V gene, CDR1 is ENHRY and CDR2 is SYGVKD. In DNA form, the CDR3 reads TGTGCCATCAGTGGGACAGGTCTGGGCACCGGGGAGCTGTTTTTT. Its translation is CAISGTGLGTGELFF.

This clonotype has a handful of counts. This chain links TRBV7-6 with TRBJ1-6; D is unresolved. The CDR3 runs 13 residues. The germline gives CDR1 SGHVS, CDR2 FNYEAQ. The V and J ends lost 1 base and 6 bases respectively, with 4 bases between them. In DNA form, the CDR3 reads TGTGCCAGCAGCTTAGAGCTTAATTCACCCCTCCACTTT. As protein: CASSLELNSPLHF.

The chain joins TRBV2 to TRBJ2-5; no clear D. V was clipped by 2 bases and J by 3 bases, with 7 bases between them. The CDR3 runs to 13 residues. Germline V gene data show CDR1 as SNHLY and CDR2 as FYNNEI. The DNA for the CDR3 is TGTGCCAGCAGTGAAAGGGATAAAGAGACCCAGTACTTC. This translates into CASSERDKETQYF.

The chain joins TRBV12-5 to TRBJ2-7, with TRBD1 matching 10 bases. This CDR3 is 15 amino acids long. CDR1 is LGHNT and CDR2 is FRNRAP in the germline V gene. Trimming at V came to 2 bases and at J to 3 bases, leaving 4 bases not matched to a gene. The CDR3 DNA reads as TGTGCTAGTGGTTTGCCCCGGACAGGGGGCTACGAGCAGTACTTC. Translated: CASGLPRTGGYEQYF.

This clonotype was detected only a few times. The genes are TRBV19 and TRBJ1-6, with 12 bases aligning to TRBD1. This CDR3 region has 15 residues. Germline CDR1 reads LNHDA; CDR2 reads SQIVND (reference sequence). Germline trimming cut 3 bases from V and 10 bases from J; bases unmatched to any gene: 4. CDR3 sequence reads: CASSMGQGAGSPLHF. Here the CDR3 DNA reads TGTGCCAGTAGTATGGGACAGGGGGCTGGGTCACCCCTCCACTTT.

This chain links TRBV2 with TRBJ2-5; unclear D gene. The germline V gene has CDR1 SNHLY and CDR2 FYNNEI. The CDR3 totals 11 residues. The germline V and J ends were trimmed by 8 bases and 5 bases, with 9 bases remaining between them. This chain's CDR3 is CASCPRETQYF. CDR3 nucleotides: TGTGCCAGCTGTCCGAGGGAGACCCAGTACTTC.

V and J are TRBV7-8 and TRBJ2-5; 10 positions agree with TRBD1. The V gene's germline CDR1 is SGHVS and CDR2 FQNEAQ. With 5 bases clipped from V and 7 bases from J, the junction kept 7 bases outside the gene matches. This CDR3 contains 14 residues. CDR3 in DNA: TGTGCCAGCAGCCAGGACAGGGGGAAGGGGACCCAGTACTTC. Protein product: CASSQDRGKGTQYF.

This clonotype came up a few times. The chain joins TRBV9 to TRBJ1-1, with D uncertain. The CDR3 is made up of 15 amino acids. The germline CDR1 and CDR2 sequences are SGDLS and YYNGEE. The V and J ends lost 0 bases and 0 bases respectively, with 9 bases between them. The CDR3: CASSVVSLVNTEAFF. CDR3 DNA sequence: TGTGCCAGCAGCGTAGTTTCCCTAGTGAACACTGAAGCTTTCTTT.

The chain is built from TRBV20-1 and TRBJ2-7; D is perhaps TRBD2 (6 bases). There are 14 residues in the CDR3. V shed 4 bases and J shed 2 bases, with 15 bases lying between them. Germline values: CDR1 DFQATT, CDR2 SNEGSKA (reference sequence). DNA for the CDR3: TGCAGTGCTATCACTCTGGAGGGCACCTACGAGCAGTACTTC. This encodes CSAITLEGTYEQYF.

The gene calls are TRBV20-1 and TRBJ2-5; 12 nucleotides match TRBD2. CDR3 size: 16 residues. V dropped 5 bases and J dropped 5; count of bases not matched to a gene: 12. Germline V lookup: CDR1 DFQATT, CDR2 SNEGSKA (reference sequence). The CDR3 sequence: CSAGLLASGRGETQYF. The CDR3 DNA sequence: TGCAGTGCTGGACTTTTAGCTAGCGGGAGGGGGGAGACCCAGTACTTC.

This chain uses TRBV9 with TRBJ1-2; a possible D gene is TRBD1 (5 bases). The CDR3 extends over 12 amino acids. Deletions cut 4 bases from V and 7 bases from J, with 11 bases between. Per germline, CDR1 SGDLS and CDR2 YYNGEE. CDR3 amino acids: CASSPIGAGYTF. The CDR3 DNA is TGTGCCAGCAGCCCAATAGGGGCTGGCTACACCTTC.

This rearrangement joins TRBV20-1 to TRBJ1-4; D is unclear. Deletions cut 3 bases from V and 0 bases from J, with 14 bases between. The CDR3 spans 16 residues. Germline CDR1 is DFQATT and CDR2 is SNEGSKA (reference sequence). The CDR3 loop is CSARLTLGATNEKLFF. The CDR3 DNA sequence: TGCAGTGCTAGGCTCACGTTGGGTGCAACTAATGAAAAACTGTTTTTT.

This clonotype was recorded a few times. This chain connects TRBV20-1 to TRBJ1-6; possible D gene TRBD1, 5 bases. Germline lookup yields CDR1 DFQATT and CDR2 SNEGSKA (reference sequence). V lost 1 base to trimming and J lost 2 bases, with 6 bases between them. The CDR3 length is 14 residues. The CDR3 region is CSARGGTYNSPLHF. The CDR3 coding sequence is TGCAGTGCTAGAGGGGGGACCTATAATTCACCCCTCCACTTT.

The chain combines TRBV7-3 with TRBJ2-1, with a possible D match to TRBD1 (5 bases). This CDR3 has 15 amino acids. Per the germline V gene, CDR1 is SGHTA and CDR2 is FQGTGA. The ends were cut back, 4 bases at V and 2 bases at J, with 12 bases in the middle. The CDR3 region has the DNA TGTGCCAGCAGCTCCCAGGCAGGGCCCTACAATGAGCAGTTCTTC. Its protein product is CASSSQAGPYNEQFF.

The V gene is TRBV19, the J gene TRBJ1-5, with D possibly matching TRBD1 (6 bases). Germline values: CDR1 LNHDA, CDR2 SQIVND (reference sequence). The CDR3 covers 15 residues. Between the trimmed V and J ends, which lost 5 bases and 9 bases, there was a span of 20 bases. The DNA of the CDR3 is TGTGCCAGTAGTCCGACAGGAGAGGGATATGCGCCCCAGCATTTT. This sequence encodes CASSPTGEGYAPQHF.

This clonotype occurred once. Given the absence of the conserved phenylalanine or tryptophan at the CDR3 end, a read error is likely. V is TRBV25-1 and J is TRBJ1-1; D may be TRBD1 (5 bases). Trimming removed 4 bases from V and 10 bases from J, with 19 bases in between. Germline assignment: CDR1 MGHDK and CDR2 SYGVNS. The CDR3 totals 14 residues. CDR3 loop: CASSVMGRDGSAFL. In nucleotides, the CDR3 is TGTGCCAGCAGTGTCATGGGCCGGGACGGTTCAGCTTTCCTT.

The rearrangement uses TRBV10-3 and TRBJ2-7; 9 nucleotides line up with TRBD1. This CDR3 is 14 amino acids long. The V and J ends lost 7 bases and 4 bases, in that order; junction bases with no gene match: 8. Looked up from germline, CDR1 is ENHRY and CDR2 is SYGVKD. The chain's CDR3 is CAINPGQGLYEQYF. The CDR3 DNA reads as TGTGCCATCAATCCGGGACAGGGTTTATACGAGCAGTACTTC.

The genes are TRBV7-2 and TRBJ2-2, with TRBD2 matching over 12 bases. The CDR3 is 17 amino acids. Germline CDR1 reads SGHTA; CDR2 reads FQGNSA. V lost 5 bases and J lost 4; bases outside the gene matches: 8. The CDR3 sequence: CASSHSGLAGTTGELFF. In DNA, the CDR3 is TGTGCCAGCAGCCATAGCGGACTAGCGGGGACCACCGGGGAGCTGTTTTTT.

This clonotype was detected many times. The chain has TRBV7-6 and TRBJ1-1; the D gene is possibly TRBD1 (5 bases). V was trimmed by 5 bases and J by 0 bases, leaving 16 bases between them. Germline V CDR1 and CDR2: SGHVS, FNYEAQ. The CDR3 is made up of 16 amino acids. CDR3 loop: CASSPATDSMNTEAFF. Here the CDR3 DNA reads TGTGCCAGCAGCCCCGCAACCGACAGCATGAACACTGAAGCTTTCTTT. The full variable domain, its missing parts supplied by reference TRBV7-6 and TRBJ1-1, is GAGVSQSPRYKVTKRGQDVALRCDPISGHVSLYWYRQALGQGPEFLTYFNYEAQQDKSGLPNDRFSAERPEGSISTLTIQRTEQRDSAMYRCASSPATDSMNTEAFFGQGTRLTVV.

The chain links TRBV20-1 to TRBJ1-1; weak D call: TRBD1 (6 bases). The CDR3 has 15 residues. The germline V gene encodes CDR1 DFQATT and CDR2 SNEGSKA (reference sequence). Trimming pared 0 bases from V and 8 bases from J, leaving 19 bases between. CDR3 residues: CSARDRFAGGEEAFF. As DNA, the CDR3 is TGCAGTGCTAGAGATCGGTTTGCCGGGGGCGAGGAAGCTTTCTTT.

This chain links TRBV19 with TRBJ2-7; the match to TRBD2 covers 11 bases. The junction had 4 bases not matched to a gene; V was cut back by 7 bases and J by 2 bases. This CDR3 comprises 14 residues. Germline values: CDR1 LNHDA, CDR2 SQIVND (reference sequence). The CDR3 is CASNPGLAAYEQYF. The CDR3 nucleotides are TGTGCCAGTAACCCGGGACTAGCGGCCTACGAGCAGTACTTC. Complete variable domain (other parts from reference TRBV19 and TRBJ2-7): DGGITQSPKYLFRKEGQNVTLSCEQNLNHDAMYWYRQDPGQGLRLIYYSQIVNDFQKGDIAEGYSVSREKKESFPLTVTSAQKNPTAFYLCASNPGLAAYEQYFGPGTRLTVT.

A note on this clonotype: An end of the junction differs from the germline gene, which may be a read error. The chain employs TRBV7-4 and TRBJ2-2, with 11 bases fitting TRBD1. There are 14 residues in the CDR3. Germline values: CDR1 SGHVT, CDR2 SQSDAQ. The CDR3 DNA is TGTGCCAGCGGACAGGGGGCAAGGACCGAGGAGCTGTTTTTT. Amino acid sequence: CASGQGARTEELFF.